This T cell receptor beta chain was recorded in a study of CD8+CD57+ T cells in acquired aplastic anemia. Across the whole study: Sorting CD4+ and CD8+ cells gave DNA averaging about 3.2 ug. Study conclusions and caveats: Controls and patients did not differ significantly in CD8+ Simpson's diversity.

On this clonotype: Antigen unknown.

Profiling of TCR beta VDJ combinations and CDR3 sequences used genomic DNA as template. MiXCR was run by TCRdb on the reads, yielding one entry per CDR3 protein. Of approximately 59,000 distinct CDR3 sequences detected, roughly three fifths appear once; the ten largest clones hold less than 20%. In patients chosen for sequencing, flow cytometry had shown CD8+CD57+ cell expansion. Diagnosis of severe acquired aplastic anemia applied to all patients. Blood came from patients not yet given any therapy. This CDR3 has 13 amino acids. CDR1 is LNHNV, CDR2 YYDKDF, per germline (reference sequence). Trimming took 10 bases from V and 6 from J, leaving 19 bases between them.

The sample consisted of sorted CD4+, CD8+, or CD8+CD57+ T cells (not recorded which) from PBMCs. This TCR came from a human donor with aplastic anemia. This chain links TRBV15 with TRBJ2-7; TRBD2 might be the D (5 bases). For the CDR3, the DNA is TGTGCCATCGGACTCGGTATTTCACGCGAGCAGTACTTC. Translating it yields CAIGLGISREQYF.